These 19 T cell receptor beta chains originate from one sample sequenced in a study of blood T cell repertoires in COVID-19. Profiling relied on immunoSEQ multiplex PCR, and the TCRdb table lists in-frame clones only, not all of them. The sample holds about 240,000 clones, roughly 90% seen once. Material for sequencing was peripheral blood. The receptor set was obtained from a man aged 55-75 years with acute or convalescent COVID-19.

The chain combines TRBV6-5 with TRBJ2-5; TRBD1 agrees at 10 bases. Germline V gene sequence: CDR1 MNHEY, CDR2 SVGAGI. J lost 4 bases, V lost 7 bases, and 6 bases had no gene match. The CDR3 covers 14 residues. For the CDR3, the DNA is TGTGCCAGCACCGACAGGGGGCAGTCAGAGACCCAGTACTTC. Translation gives CASTDRGQSETQYF.

V gene TRBV28 combines with J gene TRBJ1-2, with a tentative D call TRBD1 (5 bases). The germline V gene encodes CDR1 MDHEN and CDR2 SYDVKM. The CDR3 spans 14 residues. The ends were cut back, 6 bases at V and 3 bases at J, with 14 bases in the middle. The chain's CDR3 is CASRVPWGYYGYTF. CDR3 DNA sequence: TGTGCCAGCAGGGTGCCTTGGGGCTACTATGGCTACACCTTC.

The chain combines TRBV3-1 (or the pseudogene TRBV3-2) with TRBJ1-2, with D perhaps TRBD1 (5 bases). Germline V CDR1 and CDR2: LGHDT, YNNKEL (reference sequence). Trimming removed 5 bases from V and 4 bases from J, with 14 bases in between. The CDR3 length is 14 residues. CDR3 residues: CASSDTDRFYGYTF. CDR3 nucleotides: TGTGCCAGCAGCGATACCGACAGATTCTATGGCTACACCTTC.

This chain links TRBV11-3 with TRBJ1-1; D unclear. The CDR3 totals 15 residues. With 3 bases removed from V and 5 bases from J, the gap between germline ends came to 16 bases. CDR1 is SGHNT, CDR2 YENEEA, per germline. Written as DNA, the CDR3 is TGTGCCAGCAGCTTGAGGCCCAGCCCGTGGACTGAAGCTTTCTTT. It yields the protein CASSLRPSPWTEAFF. The variable domain in full, with the rest retrieved from reference TRBV11-3 and TRBJ1-1, is EAGVVQSPRYKIIEKKQPVAFWCNPISGHNTLYWYLQNLGQGPELLIRYENEEAVDDSQLPKDRFSAERLKGVDSTLKIQPAELGDSAVYLCASSLRPSPWTEAFFGQGTRLTVV.

The J gene is TRBJ2-1, the V gene TRBV7-3; 7 positions match TRBD2. This CDR3 contains 16 residues. The ends lost 6 bases at V and 6 bases at J; junction bases unmatched: 14. Germline CDR1 SGHTA, CDR2 FQGTGA. CDR3 residues: CASSLSGGSVVNEQFF. In DNA form, the CDR3 reads TGTGCCAGCAGTTTATCTGGCGGGAGCGTAGTCAATGAGCAGTTCTTC.

The chain carries TRBV9 and TRBJ2-7; TRBD1 matches at 8 bases. The germline V gene encodes CDR1 SGDLS and CDR2 YYNGEE. V trimming: 7 bases; J trimming: 3 bases; junction bases outside the gene matches: 3. This CDR3 contains 12 residues. The CDR3 spells CASGTGNYEQYF. CDR3 nucleotides: TGTGCCAGCGGGACAGGAAACTACGAGCAGTACTTC.

This clone was recorded once. This chain uses TRBV6-5 with TRBJ1-2, with 7 positions matching TRBD1. The CDR3 length is 13 residues. Germline lookup yields CDR1 MNHEY and CDR2 SVGAGI. J lost 3 bases, V lost 5 bases, and 3 bases had no gene match. The chain's CDR3 is CASSQGQYYGYTF. CDR3 nucleotide sequence: TGTGCCAGCAGTCAGGGACAGTACTATGGCTACACCTTC.

The V gene is TRBV20-1, the J gene TRBJ1-1, with TRBD1 matching over 7 bases. From germline, CDR1 is DFQATT and CDR2 SNEGSKA (reference sequence). There are 11 residues in the CDR3. J gave up 10 bases and V 5 bases, and 7 bases lay outside the gene matches. This CDR3 is CSARGDRGAFF. The CDR3 nucleotides read TGCAGTGCTCGCGGGGACAGAGGAGCTTTCTTT.

The CDR3 loop is CASSLLPDRGELFF. Here the CDR3 DNA reads TGCGCCAGCAGCCTTCTTCCGGACAGGGGGGAACTGTTTTTT. J is TRBJ1-4 and V is TRBV4-3; TRBD1 matches at 10 bases. The J segment lost 12 bases and the V segment lost 4 bases, leaving 8 bases of the junction unmatched. Germline CDR1 and CDR2: LGHNA and YSLEER. The CDR3 contains 14 residues.

The gene calls are TRBV12-3 or TRBV12-4 and TRBJ2-3, with 7 bases identical to TRBD2. This CDR3 contains 12 residues. V was clipped by 5 bases and J by 9 bases; unmatched bases: 5. CDR3 residues: CASSPQRGTQYF. CDR3 coding DNA: TGTGCCAGCAGTCCCCAGCGGGGAACGCAGTATTTT.

This clone was observed a few times. V is TRBV30 and J is TRBJ2-7, with D tentatively TRBD2 (5 bases). This CDR3 comprises 14 residues. The V gene's germline CDR1 is GTSNPN and CDR2 SVGIG (reference sequence). V dropped 0 bases and J dropped 3 bases, with 12 bases sitting between them. The CDR3 coding sequence is TGTGCCTGGAGTGTATTTCGGGAAAGCTACGAGCAGTACTTC. It encodes CAWSVFRESYEQYF.

This clone was observed a few times. The chain recombines TRBV30 with TRBJ2-1; 8 bases are shared with TRBD1. The V gene's germline CDR1 is GTSNPN and CDR2 SVGIG (reference sequence). Losses at the gene ends were 0 bases for V and 15 bases for J; bases not matched to a gene: 4. The CDR3 length is 11 residues. CDR3 sequence reads: CAWSVGQGGFF. The CDR3 nucleotides are TGTGCCTGGAGTGTAGGACAGGGTGGGTTCTTC.

The chain uses TRBV23-1 and TRBJ2-1, with 12 bases matching TRBD2. TRBV23-1 is assigned to the ORF class and has an uncertain function. The J segment lost 0 bases and the V segment lost 8 bases, leaving 11 bases of the junction unmatched. The CDR3 sequence is 18 residues long. The CDR3 reads CASRPRLAGVSSYNEQFF. The CDR3 nucleotides are TGCGCCAGCCGACCACGACTAGCGGGGGTTAGCTCCTACAATGAGCAGTTCTTC.

As to this clone: One junction end disagrees with the germline gene, perhaps due to a read error. V and J are TRBV7-9 and TRBJ2-3; D might be TRBD2 (6 bases). There are 15 residues in the CDR3. CDR1 and CDR2 (germline): SEHNR, FQNEAQ (reference sequence). CDR3 DNA: TGTGCCAGCAGCCTAGCGTCTCCTAGCACAGATACGCAGTATTTT. Translating it yields CASSLASPSTDTQYF.

This clone is a singleton in its sample. The chain joins TRBV6-2 or TRBV6-3 to TRBJ2-2, with D unresolved. From germline, CDR1 is MNHEY and CDR2 SVGEGT. V was shortened by 2 bases and J by 0 bases, with 7 bases between the two germline ends. The length of the CDR3 is 15 residues. CDR3: CASSYVSANTGELFF. CDR3 nucleotide sequence: TGTGCCAGCAGTTACGTAAGCGCGAACACCGGGGAGCTGTTTTTT.

This chain joins TRBV5-8 and TRBJ1-5, with D unresolved. The CDR3 contains 17 residues. The germline V and J ends were trimmed by 4 bases and 4 bases, with 21 bases remaining between them. Germline CDR1 and CDR2: SGHTS and YDEGEE. The CDR3 spells CASSPSRGGRGNQPQHF. CDR3 DNA sequence: TGTGCCAGCAGCCCTTCCCGGGGAGGGCGTGGGAATCAGCCCCAGCATTTT.

The CDR3 DNA follows: TGTGCCTGGCACGGGACAGGGCAAGGCGAGCAGTACTTC. As protein: CAWHGTGQGEQYF. The chain is built from TRBV30 and TRBJ2-7; 9 bases are a match to TRBD1. Looked up from germline, CDR1 is GTSNPN and CDR2 is SVGIG (reference sequence). The CDR3 covers 13 residues. Unmatched junction bases numbered 8, after V lost 5 bases and J lost 6 bases.

The chain links TRBV7-9 to TRBJ2-7; D is ambiguous. V lost 2 bases and J 3 bases, leaving 8 bases between the germline ends. CDR3 length: 13 residues. CDR1 is SEHNR and CDR2 is FQNEAQ in the germline V gene (reference sequence). The CDR3 region has the DNA TGTGCCAGCAGCTTAAGTCAGTTCTACGAGCAGTACTTC. It is translated as CASSLSQFYEQYF.

The rearrangement links TRBV19 to TRBJ2-5; 7 bases map to TRBD1. Germline V gives CDR1 LNHDA, CDR2 SQIVND (reference sequence). This CDR3 region has 14 residues. The ends lost 5 bases at V and 2 bases at J; junction bases unmatched: 5. The CDR3 nucleotides are TGTGCCAGTAGTTTTCAGGGGGATCAAGAGACCCAGTACTTC. Translated, it gives CASSFQGDQETQYF.